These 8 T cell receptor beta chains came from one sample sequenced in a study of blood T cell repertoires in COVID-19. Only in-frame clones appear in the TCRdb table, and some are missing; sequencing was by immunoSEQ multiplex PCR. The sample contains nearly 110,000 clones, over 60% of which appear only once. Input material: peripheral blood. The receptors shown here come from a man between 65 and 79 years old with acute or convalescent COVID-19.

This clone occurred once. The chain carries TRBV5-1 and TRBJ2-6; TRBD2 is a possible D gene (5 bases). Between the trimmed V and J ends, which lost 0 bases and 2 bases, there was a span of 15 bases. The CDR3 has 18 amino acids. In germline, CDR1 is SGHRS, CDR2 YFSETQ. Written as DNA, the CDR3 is TGCGCCAGCAGCTTGGTTTCACCCCGGGGAGCTGGGGCCAACGTCCTGACTTTC. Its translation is CASSLVSPRGAGANVLTF.

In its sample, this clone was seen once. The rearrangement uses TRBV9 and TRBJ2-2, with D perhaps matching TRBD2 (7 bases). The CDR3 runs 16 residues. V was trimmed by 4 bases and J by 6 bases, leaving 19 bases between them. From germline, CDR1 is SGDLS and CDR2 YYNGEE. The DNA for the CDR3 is TGTGCCAGCAGCCCAAAAACAGGGAGGGTAGCCGGGGAGCTGTTTTTT. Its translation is CASSPKTGRVAGELFF.

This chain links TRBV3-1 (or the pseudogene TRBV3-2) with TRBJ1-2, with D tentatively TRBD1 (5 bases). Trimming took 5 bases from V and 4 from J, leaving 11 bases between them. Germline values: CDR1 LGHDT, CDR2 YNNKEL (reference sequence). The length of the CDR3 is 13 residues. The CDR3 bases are TGTGCCAGCAGCGAGGTGGGGGGCTATGGCTACACCTTC. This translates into CASSEVGGYGYTF.

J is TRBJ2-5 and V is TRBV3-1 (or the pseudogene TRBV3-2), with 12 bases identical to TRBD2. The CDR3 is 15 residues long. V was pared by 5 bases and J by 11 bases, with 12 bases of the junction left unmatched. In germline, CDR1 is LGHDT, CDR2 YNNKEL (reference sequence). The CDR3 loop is CASSAGLAGSPAQYF. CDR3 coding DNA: TGTGCCAGCAGCGCAGGACTAGCGGGGAGTCCCGCTCAGTACTTC.

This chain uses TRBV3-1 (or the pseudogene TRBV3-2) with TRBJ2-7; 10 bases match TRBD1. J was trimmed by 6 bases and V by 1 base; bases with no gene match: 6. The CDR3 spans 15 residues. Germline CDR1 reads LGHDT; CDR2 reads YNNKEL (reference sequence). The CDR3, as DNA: TGTGCCAGCAGCCAAGTCGTGACAGGGGGCTTCGAGCAGTACTTC. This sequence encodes CASSQVVTGGFEQYF.

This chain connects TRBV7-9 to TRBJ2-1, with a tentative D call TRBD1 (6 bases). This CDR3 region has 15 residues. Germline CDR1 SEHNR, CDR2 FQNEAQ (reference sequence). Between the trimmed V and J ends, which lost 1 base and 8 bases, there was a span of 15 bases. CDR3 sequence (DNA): TGTGCCAGCAGCTTAGGGACAGCCCCCACGGATGAGCAGTTCTTC. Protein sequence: CASSLGTAPTDEQFF.

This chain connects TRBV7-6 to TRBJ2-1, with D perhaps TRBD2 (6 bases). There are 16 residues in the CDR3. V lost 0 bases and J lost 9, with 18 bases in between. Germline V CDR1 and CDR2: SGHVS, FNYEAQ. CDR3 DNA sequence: TGTGCCAGCAGCTTAGCGGGGGGACCAGGAGATGCTGAGCAGTTCTTC. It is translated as CASSLAGGPGDAEQFF.

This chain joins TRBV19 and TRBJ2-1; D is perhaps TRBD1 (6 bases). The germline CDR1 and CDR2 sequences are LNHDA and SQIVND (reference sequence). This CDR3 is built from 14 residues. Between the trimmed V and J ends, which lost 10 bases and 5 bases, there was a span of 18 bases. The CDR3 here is CATRRGRRDNEQFF. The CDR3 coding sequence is TGTGCCACCCGCAGGGGAAGACGGGACAATGAGCAGTTCTTC.